This T cell receptor (beta chain) was found in a study of response to subunit inactivated influenza vaccine. TCRdb redid the calling of the RT-PCR reads with MiXCR, one entry per CDR3 protein. The repertoire has approximately 290,000 distinct CDR3 sequences, approximately 21% of them found once; the top ten carry 10%. The study, taken as a whole, reports: The study's authors posited that every seasonal influenza vaccination enlists few new T cells.

Trimming cost V 4 bases and J 8 bases; bases outside gene matches: 5. The germline V gene has CDR1 MNHNS and CDR2 SASEGT. The CDR3 is 14 residues long. There are many counts of this clonotype. Its antigen is as yet unknown. The specimen comprised PBMCs from blood, sampled roughly 20 months after vaccination. The chain is built from TRBV6-1 and TRBJ1-4; 9 bases line up with TRBD1. The source of this sequence is a man aged 45 to 75 who received an inactivated influenza vaccine. In nucleotides, the CDR3 is TGTGCCAGCAGTGCCGGGACAGGGAGAGAAAAACTGTTTTTT. Translation: CASSAGTGREKLFF.